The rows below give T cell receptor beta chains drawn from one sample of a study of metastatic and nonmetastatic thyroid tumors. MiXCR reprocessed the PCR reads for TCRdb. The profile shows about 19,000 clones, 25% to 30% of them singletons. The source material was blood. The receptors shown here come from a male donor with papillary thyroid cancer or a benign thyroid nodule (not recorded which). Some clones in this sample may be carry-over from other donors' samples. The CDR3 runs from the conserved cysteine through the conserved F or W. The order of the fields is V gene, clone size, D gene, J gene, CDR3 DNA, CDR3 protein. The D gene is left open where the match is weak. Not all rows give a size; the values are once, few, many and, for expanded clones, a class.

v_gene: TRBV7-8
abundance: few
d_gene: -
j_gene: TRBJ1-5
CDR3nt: TGTGCCAGCAGCCCACAGGTTGGCCAGCCCCAGCATTTT
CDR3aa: CASSPQVGQPQHF

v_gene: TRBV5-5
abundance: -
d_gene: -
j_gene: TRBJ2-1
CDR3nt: TGTGCCAGCAGCACCAGGACCGCCTGGGGTGAGCAGTTCTTC
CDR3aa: CASSTRTAWGEQFF

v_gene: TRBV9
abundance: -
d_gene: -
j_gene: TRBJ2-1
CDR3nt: TGTGCCAGCAGCTACTCGGGAGTTTCCTACAATGAGCAGTTCTTC
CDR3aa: CASSYSGVSYNEQFF

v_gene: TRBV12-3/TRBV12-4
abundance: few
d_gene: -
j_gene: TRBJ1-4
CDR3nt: TGTGCCAGCAGTATGGACAAGGCCGGAAAACTGTTTTTT
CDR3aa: CASSMDKAGKLFF

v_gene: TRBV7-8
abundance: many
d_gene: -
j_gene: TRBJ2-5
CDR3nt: TGTGCCAGCAGCTTAGGTGCAGGGGAGGGAGAGACCCAGTACTTC
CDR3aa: CASSLGAGEGETQYF

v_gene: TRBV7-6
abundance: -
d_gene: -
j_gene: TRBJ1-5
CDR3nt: TGTGCCAGCAGCTTAGCGGATGGTCAGCCCCAGCATTTT
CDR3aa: CASSLADGQPQHF

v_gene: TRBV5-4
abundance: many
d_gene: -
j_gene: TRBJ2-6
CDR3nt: TGTGCCAGCAGCTTACGGGCCCCCTCTGGGGCCAACGTCCTGACTTTC
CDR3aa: CASSLRAPSGANVLTF

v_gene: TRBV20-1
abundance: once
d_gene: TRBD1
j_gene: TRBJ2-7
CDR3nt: TGCAGTGCTAGAGACCAATGGACAGGGCGAGGGGAGCAGTACTTC
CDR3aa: CSARDQWTGRGEQYF

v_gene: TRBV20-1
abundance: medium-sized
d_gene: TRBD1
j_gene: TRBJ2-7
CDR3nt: TGCAGTGCTACGGACAGGGGGCTCTACGAGCAGTACTTC
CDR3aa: CSATDRGLYEQYF

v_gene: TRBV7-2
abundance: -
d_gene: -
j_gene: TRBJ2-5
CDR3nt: TGTGCCAGCAGCTCACGGACTGAAGAGAACAAGTACTTC
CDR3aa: CASSSRTEENKYF

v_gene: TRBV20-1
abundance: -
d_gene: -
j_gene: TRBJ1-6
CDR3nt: TGCAGTGCTAGAAAGTTGGAGGGCTCCTATAATTCACCCCTCCACTTT
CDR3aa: CSARKLEGSYNSPLHF

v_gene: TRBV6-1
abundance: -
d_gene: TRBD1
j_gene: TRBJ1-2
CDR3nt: TGTGCCAGCAGTCCCGCCCGGACAGGGGATTACTATGGCTACACCTTC
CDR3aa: CASSPARTGDYYGYTF

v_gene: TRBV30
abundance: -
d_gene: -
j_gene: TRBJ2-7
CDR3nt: TGTGCCTGGAGTCTGTTGGGAGACGAGCAGTACTTC
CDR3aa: CAWSLLGDEQYF

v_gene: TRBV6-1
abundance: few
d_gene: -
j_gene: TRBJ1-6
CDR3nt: TGTGCCAGCACCCTAGGGAATCTCGGCTCACCCCTCCACTTT
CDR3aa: CASTLGNLGSPLHF

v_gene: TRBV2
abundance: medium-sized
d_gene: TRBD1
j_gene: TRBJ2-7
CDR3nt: TGTGCCAGCAGACTAGGACAGGGGGTAACCTACGAGCAGTACTTC
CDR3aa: CASRLGQGVTYEQYF

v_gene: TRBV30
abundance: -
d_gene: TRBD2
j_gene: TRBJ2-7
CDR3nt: TGTGCCTGGAGTGAACCTCTCAGGCCTAGCGGGGGAGAGCAGTACTTC
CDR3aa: CAWSEPLRPSGGEQYF

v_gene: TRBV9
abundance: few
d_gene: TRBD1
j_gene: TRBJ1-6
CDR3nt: TGTGCCAGCAGCGTAGCTACAGGGGCCCCAGGGGATTCACCCCTCCACTTT
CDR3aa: CASSVATGAPGDSPLHF

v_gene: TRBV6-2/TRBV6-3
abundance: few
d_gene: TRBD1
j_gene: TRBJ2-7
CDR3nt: TGTGCCAGCAGTTATGAGGACAGGGTGTCGAAGCAGTACTTC
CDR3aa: CASSYEDRVSKQYF

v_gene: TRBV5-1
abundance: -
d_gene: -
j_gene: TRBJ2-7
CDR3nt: TGCGCCAGCGGTTTTTCAGGGGGGTACGAGCAGTACTTC
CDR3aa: CASGFSGGYEQYF

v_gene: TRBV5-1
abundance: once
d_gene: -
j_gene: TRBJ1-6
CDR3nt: TGCGCCAGCAGCTTGGTCATCGGGTCCTATAATTCACCCCTCCACTTT
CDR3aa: CASSLVIGSYNSPLHF

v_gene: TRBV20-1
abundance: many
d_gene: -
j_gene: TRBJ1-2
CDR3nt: TGCAGTGCTAGAGATAACAGGGATTATGGCTACACCTTC
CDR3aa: CSARDNRDYGYTF

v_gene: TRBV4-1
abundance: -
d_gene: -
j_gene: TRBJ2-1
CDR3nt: TGCGCCAGCAGCCAAGATTGGACCAACGCCTACAATGAGCAGTTCTTC
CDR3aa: CASSQDWTNAYNEQFF

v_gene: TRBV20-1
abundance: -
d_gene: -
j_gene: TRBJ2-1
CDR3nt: TGCAGTGCTCTCGGGGCGCTTAGGTCCAATGAGCAGTTCTTC
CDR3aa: CSALGALRSNEQFF

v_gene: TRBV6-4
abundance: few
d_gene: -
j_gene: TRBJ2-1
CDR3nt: TGTGCCAGCAGTGAGTCGGTCGGGAGCGGGAATGAGCAGTTCTTC
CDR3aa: CASSESVGSGNEQFF

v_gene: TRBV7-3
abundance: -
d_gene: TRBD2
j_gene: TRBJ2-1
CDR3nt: TGTGCCAGCAGCTCGGGACTAGCGGGAGTGAGTGAGCAGTTCTTC
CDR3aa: CASSSGLAGVSEQFF

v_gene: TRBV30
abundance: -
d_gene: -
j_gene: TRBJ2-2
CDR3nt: TGTGCCTGGAGCGCAGGGACTAACACCGGGGAGCTGTTTTTT
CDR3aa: CAWSAGTNTGELFF

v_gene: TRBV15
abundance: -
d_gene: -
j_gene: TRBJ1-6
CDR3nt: TGTGCCACCAGCTCGGGTCGGGCCCCGTATAATTCACCCCTCCACTTT
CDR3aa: CATSSGRAPYNSPLHF

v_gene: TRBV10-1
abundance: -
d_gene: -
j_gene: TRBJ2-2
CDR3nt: TGCGCCAGCAGTGAGTCGATCACACCGGGACAATATAGGACCGGGGAGCTGTTTTTT
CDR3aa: CASSESITPGQYRTGELFF

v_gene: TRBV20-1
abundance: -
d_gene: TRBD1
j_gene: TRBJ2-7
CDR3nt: TGCAGTGCTAGCGACAGGGACTACGAGCAGTACTTC
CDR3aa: CSASDRDYEQYF

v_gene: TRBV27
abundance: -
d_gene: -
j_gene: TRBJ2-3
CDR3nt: TGTGCCAGCAGTCACGCCCAGGGAGATACGCAATATTTT
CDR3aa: CASSHAQGDTQYF

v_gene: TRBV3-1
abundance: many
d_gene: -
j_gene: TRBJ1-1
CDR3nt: TGTGCCAGCAGCGTCAGTCGGGGGACTGAAGCTTTCTTT
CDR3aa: CASSVSRGTEAFF

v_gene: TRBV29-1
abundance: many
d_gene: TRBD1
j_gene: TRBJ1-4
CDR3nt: TGCAGCGTTCGTGGACAGGGGCGGGAAAAACTGTTTTTT
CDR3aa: CSVRGQGREKLFF

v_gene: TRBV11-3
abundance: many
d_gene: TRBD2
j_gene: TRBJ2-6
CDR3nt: TGTGCCAGCAATAGCGTAATGGGGGGGAACTCTGGGGCCAACGTCCTGACTTTC
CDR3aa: CASNSVMGGNSGANVLTF

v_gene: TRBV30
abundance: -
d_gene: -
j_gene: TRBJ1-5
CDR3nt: TGTGCCTGGAGTGGAAACGATCAGCCCCAGCATTTT
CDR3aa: CAWSGNDQPQHF

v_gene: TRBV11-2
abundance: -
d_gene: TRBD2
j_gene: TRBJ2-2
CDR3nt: TGTGCCAGCAGCTTAGGCCGGACTAGTGCGTCGACCGGGGAGCTGTTTTTT
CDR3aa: CASSLGRTSASTGELFF

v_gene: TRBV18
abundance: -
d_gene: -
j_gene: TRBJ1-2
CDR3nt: TGTGCCAGCTCACCACCCATCCAGGAGAAGACAAATAACTATGGCTACACCTTC
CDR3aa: CASSPPIQEKTNNYGYTF

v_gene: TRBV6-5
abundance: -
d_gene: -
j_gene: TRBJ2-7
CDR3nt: TGTGCTAGCAGACTCGGGCCAATGTACGAGCAGTACTTC
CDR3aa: CASRLGPMYEQYF

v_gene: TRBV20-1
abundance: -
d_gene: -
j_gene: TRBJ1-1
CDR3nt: TGCAGTGCTAGCTGGAACACTGAAGCTTTCTTT
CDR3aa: CSASWNTEAFF

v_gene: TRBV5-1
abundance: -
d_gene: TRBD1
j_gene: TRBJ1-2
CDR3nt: TGCGCCAGCAGCTCGGGACCCCAGGGGGCGCTTGGCTATGGCTACACCTTC
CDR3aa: CASSSGPQGALGYGYTF

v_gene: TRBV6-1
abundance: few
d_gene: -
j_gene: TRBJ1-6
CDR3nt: TGTGCCAGCAGTGAGTTGCCACCCCTCCACTTT
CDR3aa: CASSELPPLHF

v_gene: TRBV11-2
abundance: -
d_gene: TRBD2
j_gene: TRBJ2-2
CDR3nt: TGTGCCAGCCGCGGGGGGCCGAGCACCGGGGAGCTGTTTTTT
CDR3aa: CASRGGPSTGELFF

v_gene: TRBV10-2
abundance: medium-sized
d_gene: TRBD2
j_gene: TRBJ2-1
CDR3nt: TGCGCCAGCAGTGAATATAGCGGGCGGTACAATGAGCAGTTCTTC
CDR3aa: CASSEYSGRYNEQFF

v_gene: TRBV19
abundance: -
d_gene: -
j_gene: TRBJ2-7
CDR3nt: TGTGCCAGTAGTAACCCAAAGAGGGAAACGGCGTACGAGCAGTACTTC
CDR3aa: CASSNPKRETAYEQYF

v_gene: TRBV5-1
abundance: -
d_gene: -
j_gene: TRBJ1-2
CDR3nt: TGCGCCAGCAGCCCCTTAACGGACCTACTCCCTCTCTATGGCTACACCTTC
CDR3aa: CASSPLTDLLPLYGYTF

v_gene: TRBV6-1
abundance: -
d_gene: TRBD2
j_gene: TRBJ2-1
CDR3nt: TGTGCCAGCAGGCCCGGGACTAGCGGGGCACAGGAGCAGTTCTTC
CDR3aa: CASRPGTSGAQEQFF

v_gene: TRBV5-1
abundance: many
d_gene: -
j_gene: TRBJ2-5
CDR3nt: TGCGCCAGCAGCTCATTGGGCCAAGAGACCCAGTACTTC
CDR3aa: CASSSLGQETQYF

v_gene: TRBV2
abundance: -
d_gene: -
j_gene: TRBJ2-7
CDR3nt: TGTGCCAGCAGTGACCGACAGCGGAGCTCCTACGAGCAGTACTTC
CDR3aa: CASSDRQRSSYEQYF

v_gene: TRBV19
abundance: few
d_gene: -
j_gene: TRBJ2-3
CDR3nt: TGTGCCAGTAGTATAGTGGGTTGGGAAGGAGATACGCAGTATTTT
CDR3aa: CASSIVGWEGDTQYF

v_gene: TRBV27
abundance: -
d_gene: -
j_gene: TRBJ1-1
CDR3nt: TGTGCCAGCAGTGTCAGGGGAGGGTACACTGAAGCTTTCTTT
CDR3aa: CASSVRGGYTEAFF